This record looks at one TCR beta chain sequence and its context. CDR1 and CDR2 (germline): KGHSH, LQKENI. The CDR3 spans 15 residues. V lost 10 bases and J 0 bases, leaving 19 bases between the germline ends. This sample stems from a study of technical replicates of blood from a few donors. Method: immunoSEQ multiplex PCR; TCRdb's copy keeps in-frame clones and lacks some. The data show fewer than 80,000 clones, roughly 86% seen once. The chain uses TRBV18 and TRBJ2-7; D may be TRBD1 (6 bases). The receptor was isolated from a human donor in good health. Some clones in this sample may be carry-over from other donors' samples. Sequencing input: PBMCs. Written as DNA, the CDR3 is TGTGCCACCTCCGACCTCGGGACAAACTCCTACGAGCAGTACTTC. Its translation: CATSDLGTNSYEQYF.